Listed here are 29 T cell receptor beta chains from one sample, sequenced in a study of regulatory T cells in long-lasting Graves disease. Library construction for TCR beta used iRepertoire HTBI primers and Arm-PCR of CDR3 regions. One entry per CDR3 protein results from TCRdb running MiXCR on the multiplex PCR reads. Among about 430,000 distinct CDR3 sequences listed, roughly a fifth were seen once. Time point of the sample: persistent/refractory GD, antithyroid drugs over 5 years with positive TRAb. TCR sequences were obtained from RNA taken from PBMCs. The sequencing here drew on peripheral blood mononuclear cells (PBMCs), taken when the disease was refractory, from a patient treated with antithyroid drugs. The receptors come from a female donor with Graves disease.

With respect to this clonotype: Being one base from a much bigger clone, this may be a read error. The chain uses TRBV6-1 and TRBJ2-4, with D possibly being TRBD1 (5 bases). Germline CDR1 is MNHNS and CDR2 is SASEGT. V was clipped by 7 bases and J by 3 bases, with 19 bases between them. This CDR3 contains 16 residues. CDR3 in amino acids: CASTQQDGRGKNIQYF. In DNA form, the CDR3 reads TGTGCCAGCACGCAGCAGGACGGAAGGGGCAAAAACATTCAGTACTTC.

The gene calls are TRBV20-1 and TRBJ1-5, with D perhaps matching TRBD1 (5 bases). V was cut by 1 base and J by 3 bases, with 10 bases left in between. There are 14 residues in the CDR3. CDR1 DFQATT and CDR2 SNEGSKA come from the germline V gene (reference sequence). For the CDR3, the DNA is TGCAGTGCTAGAGGGGGGGGGACCAATCAGCCCCAGCATTTT. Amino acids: CSARGGGTNQPQHF.

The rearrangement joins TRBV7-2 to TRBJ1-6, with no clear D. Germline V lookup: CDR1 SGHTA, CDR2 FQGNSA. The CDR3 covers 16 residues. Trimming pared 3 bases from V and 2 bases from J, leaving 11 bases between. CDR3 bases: TGTGCCAGCAGCTTCCAACCCGGGACCTATAATTCACCCCTCCACTTT. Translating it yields CASSFQPGTYNSPLHF.

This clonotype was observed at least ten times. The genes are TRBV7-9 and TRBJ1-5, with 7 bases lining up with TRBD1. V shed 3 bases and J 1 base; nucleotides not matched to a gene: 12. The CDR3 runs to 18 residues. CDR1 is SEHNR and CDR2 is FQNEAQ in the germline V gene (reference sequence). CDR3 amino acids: CASSFTGVQGGSNQPQHF. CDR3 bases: TGTGCCAGCAGCTTTACAGGGGTTCAGGGCGGAAGCAATCAGCCCCAGCATTTT.

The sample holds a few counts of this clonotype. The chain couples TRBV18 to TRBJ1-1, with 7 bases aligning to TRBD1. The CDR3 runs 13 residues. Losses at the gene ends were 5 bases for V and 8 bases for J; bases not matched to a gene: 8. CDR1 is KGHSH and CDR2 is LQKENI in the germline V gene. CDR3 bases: TGTGCCAGCTCAAGACAGGGAGGTGGGGAAGCTTTCTTT. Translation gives CASSRQGGGEAFF.

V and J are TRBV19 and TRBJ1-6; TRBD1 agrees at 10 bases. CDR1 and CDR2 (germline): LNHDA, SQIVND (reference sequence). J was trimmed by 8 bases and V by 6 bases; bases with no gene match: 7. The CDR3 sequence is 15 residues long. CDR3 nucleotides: TGTGCCAGTAGAAAGCGGACAGGGGGTGATTCACCCCTCCACTTT. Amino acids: CASRKRTGGDSPLHF.

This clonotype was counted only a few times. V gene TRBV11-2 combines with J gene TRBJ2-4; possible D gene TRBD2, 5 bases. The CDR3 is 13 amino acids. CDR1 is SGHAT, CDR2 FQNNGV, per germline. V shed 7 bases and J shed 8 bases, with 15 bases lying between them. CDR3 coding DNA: TGTGCCAGCACCCCGCGAGGGATGTACATTCAGTACTTC. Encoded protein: CASTPRGMYIQYF.

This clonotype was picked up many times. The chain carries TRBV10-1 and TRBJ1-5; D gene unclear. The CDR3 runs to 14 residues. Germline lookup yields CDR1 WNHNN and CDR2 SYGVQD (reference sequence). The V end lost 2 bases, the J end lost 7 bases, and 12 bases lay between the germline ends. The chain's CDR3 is CASSEDGLEQPQHF. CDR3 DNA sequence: TGCGCCAGCAGTGAGGACGGCCTTGAGCAGCCCCAGCATTTT.

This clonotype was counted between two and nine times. Written as DNA, the CDR3 is TGCAGCGTTGACACAAGCCCGACAGGCAAGAACGGGGAGACCCAGTACTTC. It translates to CSVDTSPTGKNGETQYF. The gene calls are TRBV29-1 and TRBJ2-5, with D perhaps matching TRBD1 (6 bases). Germline V gene sequence: CDR1 SQVTM, CDR2 ANQGSEA. V was pared by 3 bases and J by 5 bases, with 25 bases between. This CDR3 spans 17 amino acids.

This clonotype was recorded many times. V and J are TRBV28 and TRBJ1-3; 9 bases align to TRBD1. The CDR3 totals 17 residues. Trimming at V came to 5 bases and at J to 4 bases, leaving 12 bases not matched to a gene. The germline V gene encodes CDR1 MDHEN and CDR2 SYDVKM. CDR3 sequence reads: CASSPHGDRVGGNTIYF. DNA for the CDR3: TGTGCCAGCAGTCCCCATGGGGACAGGGTGGGCGGAAACACCATATATTTT.

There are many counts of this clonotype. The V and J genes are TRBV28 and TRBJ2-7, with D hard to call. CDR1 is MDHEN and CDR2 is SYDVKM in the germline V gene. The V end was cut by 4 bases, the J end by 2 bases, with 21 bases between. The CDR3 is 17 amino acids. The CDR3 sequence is CASSSPLGSDGTYEQYF. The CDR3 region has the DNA TGTGCCAGCAGTTCACCTTTGGGGTCGGACGGCACCTACGAGCAGTACTTC.

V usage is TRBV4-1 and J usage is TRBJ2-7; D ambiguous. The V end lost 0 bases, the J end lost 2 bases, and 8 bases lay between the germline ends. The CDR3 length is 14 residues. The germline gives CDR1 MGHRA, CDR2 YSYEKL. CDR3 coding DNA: TGCGCCAGCAGCCAAGAAATACCCACCTACGAGCAGTACTTC. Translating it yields CASSQEIPTYEQYF.

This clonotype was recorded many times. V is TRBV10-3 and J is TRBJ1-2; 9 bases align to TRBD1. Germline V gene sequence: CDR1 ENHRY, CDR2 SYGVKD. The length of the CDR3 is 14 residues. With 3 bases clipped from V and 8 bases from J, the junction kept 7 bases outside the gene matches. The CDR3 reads CAISDPGTGQGYTF. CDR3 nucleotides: TGTGCCATCAGTGATCCCGGGACAGGGCAAGGCTACACCTTC.

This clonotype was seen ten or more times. This chain's CDR3 is CASSSGLENTGELFF. The CDR3 DNA reads as TGTGCCAGCAGTTCCGGTCTTGAGAACACCGGGGAGCTGTTTTTT. The chain has TRBV6-7 and TRBJ2-2; no firm D call. TRBV6-7 is sorted into the ORF group, with uncertain function. Trimming pared 4 bases from V and 1 base from J, leaving 10 bases between. The CDR3 has 15 residues.

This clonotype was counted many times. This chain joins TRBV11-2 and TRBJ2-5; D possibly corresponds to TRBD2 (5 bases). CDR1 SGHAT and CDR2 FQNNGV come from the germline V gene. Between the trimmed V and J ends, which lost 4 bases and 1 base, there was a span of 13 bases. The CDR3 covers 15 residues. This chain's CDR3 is CASSSVLDRQETQYF. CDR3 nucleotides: TGTGCCAGCAGCTCGGTACTAGACCGCCAAGAGACCCAGTACTTC.

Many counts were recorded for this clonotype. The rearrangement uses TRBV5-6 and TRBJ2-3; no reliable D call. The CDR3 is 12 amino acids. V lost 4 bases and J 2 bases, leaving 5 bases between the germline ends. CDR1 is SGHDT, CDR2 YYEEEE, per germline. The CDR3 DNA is TGTGCCAGCAGCCTAGACACAGATACGCAGTATTTT. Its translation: CASSLDTDTQYF.

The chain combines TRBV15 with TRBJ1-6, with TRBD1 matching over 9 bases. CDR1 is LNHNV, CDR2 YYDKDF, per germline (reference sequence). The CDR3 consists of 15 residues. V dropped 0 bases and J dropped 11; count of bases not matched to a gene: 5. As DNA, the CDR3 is TGTGCCACCAGCAGAGATGCACAGGGGGCTGCACCCCTCCACTTT. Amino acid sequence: CATSRDAQGAAPLHF.

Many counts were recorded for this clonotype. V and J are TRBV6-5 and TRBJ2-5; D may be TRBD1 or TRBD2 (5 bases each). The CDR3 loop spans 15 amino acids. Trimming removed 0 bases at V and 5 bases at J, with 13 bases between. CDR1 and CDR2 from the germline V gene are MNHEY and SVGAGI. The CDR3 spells CASSYSLGTGETQYF. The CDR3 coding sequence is TGTGCCAGCAGTTACTCGCTGGGGACCGGCGAGACCCAGTACTTC.

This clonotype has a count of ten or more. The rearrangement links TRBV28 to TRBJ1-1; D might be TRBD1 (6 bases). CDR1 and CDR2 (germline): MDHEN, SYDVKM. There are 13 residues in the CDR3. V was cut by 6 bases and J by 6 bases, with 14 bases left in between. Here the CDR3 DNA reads TGTGCCAGCAGCACCACAGGGAGGGCTGAAGCTTTCTTT. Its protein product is CASSTTGRAEAFF.

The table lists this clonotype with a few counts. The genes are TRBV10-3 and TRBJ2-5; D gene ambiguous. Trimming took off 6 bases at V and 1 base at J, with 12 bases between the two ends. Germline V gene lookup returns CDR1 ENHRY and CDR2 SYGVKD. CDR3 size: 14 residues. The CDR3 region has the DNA TGTGCCATCAGCCTTAGTCGGGCCCAAGAGACCCAGTACTTC. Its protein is CAISLSRAQETQYF.

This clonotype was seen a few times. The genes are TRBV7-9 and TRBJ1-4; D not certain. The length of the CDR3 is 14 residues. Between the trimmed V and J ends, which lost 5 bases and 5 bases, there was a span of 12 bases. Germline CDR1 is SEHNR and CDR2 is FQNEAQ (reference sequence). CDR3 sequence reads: CASSPQDFNEKLFF. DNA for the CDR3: TGTGCCAGCAGCCCCCAGGACTTCAATGAAAAACTGTTTTTT. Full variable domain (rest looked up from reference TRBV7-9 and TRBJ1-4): DTGVSQNPRHKITKRGQNVTFRCDPISEHNRLYWYRQTLGQGPEFLTYFQNEAQLEKSRLLSDRFSAERPKGSFSTLEIQRTEQGDSAMYLCASSPQDFNEKLFFGSGTQLSVL.

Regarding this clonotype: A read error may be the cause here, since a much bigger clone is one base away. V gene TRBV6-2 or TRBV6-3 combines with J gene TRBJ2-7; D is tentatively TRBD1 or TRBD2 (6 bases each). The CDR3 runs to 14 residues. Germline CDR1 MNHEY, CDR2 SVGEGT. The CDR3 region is CASIRGPSSYERYF. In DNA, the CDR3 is TGTGCCAGCATACGGGGGCCAAGCTCCTACGAGCGGTACTTC.

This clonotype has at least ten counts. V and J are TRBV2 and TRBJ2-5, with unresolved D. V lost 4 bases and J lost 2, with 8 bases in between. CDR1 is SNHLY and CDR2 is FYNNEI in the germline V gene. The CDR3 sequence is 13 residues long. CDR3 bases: TGTGCCAGCAGTGCGATAGAGCAAGAGACCCAGTACTTC. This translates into CASSAIEQETQYF. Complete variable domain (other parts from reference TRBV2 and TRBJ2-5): EPEVTQTPSHQVTQMGQEVILRCVPISNHLYFYWYRQILGQKVEFLVSFYNNEISEKSEIFDDQFSVERPDGSNFTLKIRSTKLEDSAMYFCASSAIEQETQYFGPGTRLLVL.

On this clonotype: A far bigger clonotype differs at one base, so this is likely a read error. The CDR3, as DNA: TGTGCCAGCAGTGAAGCGGGGCCTAATGAGCAGTACTTC. It is translated as CASSEAGPNEQYF. The chain couples TRBV6-1 to TRBJ2-7; D is possibly TRBD1 (5 bases). There are 13 residues in the CDR3. Germline V gives CDR1 MNHNS, CDR2 SASEGT. The germline V and J ends were trimmed by 0 bases and 7 bases, with 10 bases remaining between them.

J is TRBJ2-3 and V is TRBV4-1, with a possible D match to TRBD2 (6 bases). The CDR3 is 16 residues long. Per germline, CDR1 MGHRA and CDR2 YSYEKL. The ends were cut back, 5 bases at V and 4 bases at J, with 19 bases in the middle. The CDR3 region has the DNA TGCGCCAGCAGCTACCTAGCGCACAATGGGGCAGATACGCAGTATTTT. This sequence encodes CASSYLAHNGADTQYF.

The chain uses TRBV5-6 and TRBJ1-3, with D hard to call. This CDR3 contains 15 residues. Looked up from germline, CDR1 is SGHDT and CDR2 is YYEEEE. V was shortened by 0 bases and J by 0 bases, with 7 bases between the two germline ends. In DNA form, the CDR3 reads TGTGCCAGCAGCTTGGTTGGGGTCTCTGGAAACACCATATATTTT. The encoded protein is CASSLVGVSGNTIYF.

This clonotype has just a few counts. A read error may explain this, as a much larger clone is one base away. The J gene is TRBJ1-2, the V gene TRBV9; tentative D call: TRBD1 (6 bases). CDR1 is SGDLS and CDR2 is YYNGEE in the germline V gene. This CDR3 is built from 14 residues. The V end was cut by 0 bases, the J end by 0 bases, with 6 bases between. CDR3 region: CASSVGTANYGYTF. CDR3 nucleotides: TGTGCCAGCAGCGTAGGGACAGCTAACTATGGCTACACCTTC.

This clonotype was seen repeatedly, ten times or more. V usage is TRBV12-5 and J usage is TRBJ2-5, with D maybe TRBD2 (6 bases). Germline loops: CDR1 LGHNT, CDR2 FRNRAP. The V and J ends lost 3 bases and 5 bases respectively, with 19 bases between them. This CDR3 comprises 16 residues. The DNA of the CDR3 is TGTGCTAGTGGTTTTTCGCCTTCGGGAGTGAGGGAGACCCAGTACTTC. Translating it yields CASGFSPSGVRETQYF.

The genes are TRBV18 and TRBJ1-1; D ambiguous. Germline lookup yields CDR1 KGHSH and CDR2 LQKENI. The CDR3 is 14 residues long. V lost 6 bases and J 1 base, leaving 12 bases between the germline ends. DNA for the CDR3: TGTGCCAGCTCCTACACGGCGGCGAACACTGAAGCTTTCTTT. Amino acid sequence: CASSYTAANTEAFF.